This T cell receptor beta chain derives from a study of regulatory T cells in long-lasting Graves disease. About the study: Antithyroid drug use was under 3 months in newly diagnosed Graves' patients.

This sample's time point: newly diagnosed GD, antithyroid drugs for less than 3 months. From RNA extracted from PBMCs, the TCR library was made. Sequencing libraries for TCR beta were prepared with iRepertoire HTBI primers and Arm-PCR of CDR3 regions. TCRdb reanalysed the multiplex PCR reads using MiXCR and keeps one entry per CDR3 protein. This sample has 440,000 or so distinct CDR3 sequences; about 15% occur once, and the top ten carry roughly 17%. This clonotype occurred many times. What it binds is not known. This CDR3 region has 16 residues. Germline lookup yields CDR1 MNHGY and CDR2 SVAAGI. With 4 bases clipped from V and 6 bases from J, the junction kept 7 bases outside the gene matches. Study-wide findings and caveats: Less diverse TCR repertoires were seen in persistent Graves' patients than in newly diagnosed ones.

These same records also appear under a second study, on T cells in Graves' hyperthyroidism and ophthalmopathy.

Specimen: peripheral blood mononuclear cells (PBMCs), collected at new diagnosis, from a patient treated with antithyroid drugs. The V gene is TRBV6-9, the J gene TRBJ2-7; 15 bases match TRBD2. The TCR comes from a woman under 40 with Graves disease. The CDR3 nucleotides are TGTGCCAGCAGTTTGTTCCCGGGACTAGCGGGAGGCGAGCAGTACTTC. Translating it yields CASSLFPGLAGGEQYF.